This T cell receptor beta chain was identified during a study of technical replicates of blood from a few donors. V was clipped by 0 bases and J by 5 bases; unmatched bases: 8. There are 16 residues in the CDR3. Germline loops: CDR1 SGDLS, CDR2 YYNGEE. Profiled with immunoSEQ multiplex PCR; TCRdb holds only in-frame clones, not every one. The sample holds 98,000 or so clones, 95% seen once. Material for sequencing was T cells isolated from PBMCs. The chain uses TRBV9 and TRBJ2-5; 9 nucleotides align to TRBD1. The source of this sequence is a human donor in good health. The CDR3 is CASSVERGTGRETQYF. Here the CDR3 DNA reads TGTGCCAGCAGCGTAGAAAGGGGGACAGGGCGGGAGACCCAGTACTTC.